The 22 T cell receptor beta chains in this list originate from one sample, sequenced in a study of T-cell memory formation after mild COVID-19. TCRdb re-derived calls from the 5' RACE reads in MiXCR, one entry per CDR3 protein. This table has around 510,000 distinct CDR3 sequences, roughly a fifth appearing once. Specimen: PBMCs or a T cell subset sorted from them (not recorded which). The receptors derive from an adult woman who had mild COVID-19 (a few samples of this study predate the infection). Cell type and time point are not known.

The chain links TRBV9 to TRBJ2-3; 10 bases map to TRBD1. The CDR3 extends over 17 amino acids. Germline values: CDR1 SGDLS, CDR2 YYNGEE. Losses at the gene ends were 0 bases for V and 6 bases for J; bases not matched to a gene: 10. For the CDR3, the DNA is TGTGCCAGCAGCGTAGGGGTCGGGACAGGGGCCAGGGATACGCAGTATTTT. Its protein product is CASSVGVGTGARDTQYF.

This clonotype was detected only a few times. The rearrangement uses TRBV7-9 and TRBJ2-7; weak D call: TRBD1 (6 bases). With 1 base removed from V and 0 bases from J, the gap between germline ends came to 16 bases. Germline V gene sequence: CDR1 SEHNR, CDR2 FQNEAQ (reference sequence). There are 17 residues in the CDR3. The chain's CDR3 is CASSLVVDSRTSYEQYF. CDR3 bases: TGTGCCAGCAGCTTAGTAGTGGACAGCCGTACCTCCTACGAGCAGTACTTC.

The rearrangement uses TRBV11-3 and TRBJ2-1; TRBD2 aligns across 8 bases. Germline V lookup: CDR1 SGHNT, CDR2 YENEEA. CDR3 length: 21 residues. After removal of 3 bases from V and 3 bases from J, the junction contained 22 bases not matched to a gene. The CDR3 sequence is CASSFPWGGQREITDYNEQFF. CDR3 sequence (DNA): TGTGCCAGCAGCTTCCCCTGGGGTGGCCAGCGGGAGATAACGGACTACAATGAGCAGTTCTTC.

The chain carries TRBV6-2 or TRBV6-3 and TRBJ2-2; D gene uncertain. The V end was cut by 8 bases, the J end by 6 bases, with 13 bases between. Germline V gene lookup returns CDR1 MNHEY and CDR2 SVGEGT. This CDR3 has 13 residues. CDR3 DNA sequence: TGTGCCAGCCTTGAGGTCATGGCCGGGGAGCTGTTTTTT. Translated, it gives CASLEVMAGELFF.

This clonotype was found a few times. The chain links TRBV4-1 to TRBJ2-3; D remains ambiguous. Per germline, CDR1 MGHRA and CDR2 YSYEKL. The CDR3 is 12 residues long. The germline V and J ends were trimmed by 3 bases and 5 bases, with 6 bases remaining between them. Here the CDR3 reads CASSHYGDTQYF. The CDR3, as DNA: TGCGCCAGCAGCCACTACGGAGATACGCAGTATTTT.

The gene calls are TRBV7-6 and TRBJ2-3; 10 nucleotides agree with TRBD1. The CDR3 is made up of 16 amino acids. Germline CDR1 SGHVS, CDR2 FNYEAQ. V lost 4 bases, J lost 5 bases, and 9 bases stayed unmatched. This CDR3 reads CASSSVRDRGGDTQYF. The CDR3 nucleotides read TGTGCCAGCAGCTCAGTCCGGGACAGGGGAGGAGATACGCAGTATTTT.

This clonotype showed up just a few times. The rearrangement links TRBV9 to TRBJ2-1; TRBD2 aligns across 15 bases. This CDR3 has 18 residues. Germline V gene sequence: CDR1 SGDLS, CDR2 YYNGEE. Trimming took 4 bases from V and 0 from J; bases not matched to a gene: 5. CDR3: CASSMGLAGGPSYNEQFF. In DNA, the CDR3 is TGTGCCAGCAGCATGGGACTAGCGGGAGGCCCCTCCTACAATGAGCAGTTCTTC.

The chain carries TRBV6-6 and TRBJ1-4; D gene uncertain. V gave up 0 bases and J gave up 8 bases, with 10 bases separating them. The CDR3 sequence is 14 residues long. Germline V gene lookup returns CDR1 MNHNY and CDR2 SVGAGI (reference sequence). The CDR3 DNA reads as TGTGCCAGCAGTTACTCGAGTGAGCGCGAAAAACTGTTTTTT. It is translated as CASSYSSEREKLFF.

This clonotype was seen only a few times. V is TRBV5-1 and J is TRBJ2-3, with D possibly being TRBD1 (6 bases). The length of the CDR3 is 15 residues. Deletions cut 2 bases from V and 2 bases from J, with 12 bases between. Germline loops: CDR1 SGHRS, CDR2 YFSETQ. DNA for the CDR3: TGCGCCAGCAGCTTTCCGACAGGAATCACAGATACGCAGTATTTT. It codes for CASSFPTGITDTQYF.

The V call is TRBV30, the J call TRBJ1-2; TRBD1 matches 10 bases. CDR3 length: 13 amino acids. Trimming removed 5 bases from V and 7 bases from J; junction bases left unmatched: 7. Germline V CDR1 and CDR2: GTSNPN, SVGIG (reference sequence). CDR3 protein: CAWGRQGAGGYTF. CDR3 nucleotide sequence: TGTGCCTGGGGGAGACAGGGGGCCGGTGGCTACACCTTC.

In this sample, this clonotype turned up a few times. The V call is TRBV20-1, the J call TRBJ2-5; either TRBD1 or TRBD2 may supply D (6 bases each). The V end lost 3 bases, the J end lost 3 bases, and 14 bases lay between the germline ends. The CDR3 loop spans 14 amino acids. Germline assignment: CDR1 DFQATT and CDR2 SNEGSKA (reference sequence). Here the CDR3 DNA reads TGCAGTGCTAGGAGTGGAGGGGGTAAAGAGACCCAGTACTTC. Its protein is CSARSGGGKETQYF.

This chain connects TRBV7-6 to TRBJ1-1; TRBD1 matches at 7 bases. V lost 5 bases to trimming and J lost 3 bases; unmatched junction nucleotides: 6. The CDR3 length is 14 residues. Germline V CDR1 and CDR2: SGHVS, FNYEAQ. In DNA, the CDR3 is TGTGCCAGCAGCGAAAGGACAGGAGACACTGAAGCTTTCTTT. Its translation: CASSERTGDTEAFF.

This clonotype was observed a few times. The chain employs TRBV2 and TRBJ2-7, with D possibly matching TRBD2 (6 bases). V was cut by 7 bases and J by 0 bases, with 13 bases left in between. CDR1 SNHLY and CDR2 FYNNEI come from the germline V gene. The CDR3 is 14 amino acids. The DNA for the CDR3 is TGTGCCAGCACGAGGGAGGAGAGCTCCTACGAGCAGTACTTC. This encodes CASTREESSYEQYF. The full variable domain, rest sourced from reference TRBV2 and TRBJ2-7, is EPEVTQTPSHQVTQMGQEVILRCVPISNHLYFYWYRQILGQKVEFLVSFYNNEISEKSEIFDDQFSVERPDGSNFTLKIRSTKLEDSAMYFCASTREESSYEQYFGPGTRLTVT.

This chain joins TRBV5-5 and TRBJ2-7; 9 positions agree with TRBD1. The CDR3 has 19 residues. With V trimmed by 1 base and J by 5 bases, 19 bases remained unmatched. In germline, CDR1 is SGHKS, CDR2 YYEKEE (reference sequence). CDR3 coding DNA: TGTGCCAGCAGCTTGATTTTTGGGACAGGGCCCGCGAAGGGGGACGAGCAGTACTTC. Protein: CASSLIFGTGPAKGDEQYF.

In its sample, this clonotype was seen many times. The chain carries TRBV12-3 or TRBV12-4 and TRBJ2-7; D ambiguous. The CDR3 is 11 residues long. Trimming left V 3 bases short and J 2 bases short, with 2 bases between. CDR3 sequence reads: CASSFTYEQYF. CDR3 in DNA: TGTGCCAGCAGTTTCACCTACGAGCAGTACTTC.

This sequence joins TRBV5-6 and TRBJ1-1, with no clear D. Trimming shortened V by 4 bases and J by 0 bases, and 19 bases separated the two germline ends. CDR1 and CDR2 from the germline V gene are SGHDT and YYEEEE. This CDR3 spans 17 amino acids. The CDR3 DNA reads as TGTGCCAGCAGCCAGAGAGGGTACGTTAGTCTGAACACTGAAGCTTTCTTT. It translates to CASSQRGYVSLNTEAFF.

This clonotype has a handful of counts. V and J are TRBV29-1 and TRBJ2-2; D call uncertain. Germline assignment: CDR1 SQVTM and CDR2 ANQGSEA. V was trimmed by 7 bases and J by 4 bases, leaving 19 bases between them. The CDR3 contains 15 residues. The CDR3 is CSAALGPRGTGELFF. The CDR3 region has the DNA TGCAGCGCTGCACTCGGGCCCCGCGGCACCGGGGAGCTGTTTTTT.

Only a few counts were recorded for this clonotype. The CDR3 loop reads CASSLPSGSGKETQYF. DNA of the CDR3: TGTGCCAGCAGCCTTCCCTCGGGCAGCGGGAAGGAGACCCAGTACTTC. The chain employs TRBV7-9 and TRBJ2-5; 7 bases are shared with TRBD2. The CDR3 is made up of 16 amino acids. CDR1 SEHNR and CDR2 FQNEAQ come from the germline V gene (reference sequence). Trimming removed 5 bases from V and 5 bases from J; junction bases left unmatched: 14.

The CDR3 loop reads CASSFGRGPGRATF. The CDR3 nucleotides read TGTGCCAGCAGCTTCGGGCGGGGCCCGGGACGAGCCACCTTC. The genes are TRBV7-8 and TRBJ1-2, with D perhaps matching TRBD1 (5 bases). This CDR3 contains 14 residues. V was shortened by 3 bases and J by 13 bases, with 21 bases between the two germline ends. CDR1 and CDR2 from the germline V gene are SGHVS and FQNEAQ.

The chain employs TRBV6-5 and TRBJ1-5; the D is unclear. Trimming stripped 5 bases from V and 1 base from J, with 12 bases between. The germline CDR1 and CDR2 sequences are MNHEY and SVGAGI. The CDR3 loop spans 15 amino acids. CDR3 nucleotides: TGTGCCAGCAGTGCCCAGCCACCGAGCAATCAGCCCCAGCATTTT. It yields the protein CASSAQPPSNQPQHF.

Only a few counts were recorded for this clonotype. This chain uses TRBV19 with TRBJ1-2; no clear D gene. This CDR3 comprises 13 residues. V lost 3 bases and J 8 bases, leaving 13 bases between the germline ends. Germline CDR1 and CDR2: LNHDA and SQIVND (reference sequence). The CDR3 DNA reads TGTGCCAGTAGTATTCGGTCGGCACGCGGCTACACCTTC. Protein sequence: CASSIRSARGYTF.

This clonotype has ten or more counts. V gene TRBV4-1 combines with J gene TRBJ1-2, with a weak D call TRBD1 (5 bases). CDR1 and CDR2 from the germline V gene are MGHRA and YSYEKL. There are 14 residues in the CDR3. Deletions cut 7 bases from V and 5 bases from J, with 17 bases between. CDR3 nucleotides: TGCGCCAGCACCGGGACGTTCTCTGGTTATGGCTACACCTTC. It specifies CASTGTFSGYGYTF.